These 3 T cell receptor beta chains originate from one sample sequenced in a study of CD4 T cell repertoires in COVID-19. These memory T cells were uncultured and sequenced directly after ex vivo isolation. Here immunoSEQ multiplex PCR was the method, and the copy in TCRdb shows in-frame clones only, minus some. This sample carries around 22,000 clones, around 90% of them seen once, and the ten largest clones take roughly 0.58%. This specimen was central memory CD4+ T cells from blood, taken before the COVID-19 pandemic. The receptors originated from a human donor who had COVID-19.

The chain recombines TRBV27 with TRBJ1-2; D is undetermined. V was clipped by 6 bases and J by 8 bases, with 16 bases between them. The CDR3 totals 13 residues. Germline values: CDR1 MNHEY, CDR2 SMNVEV (reference sequence). DNA for the CDR3: TGTGCCAGCAGGTTCCCGGCAGGAGGCGGCTACACCTTC. As protein: CASRFPAGGGYTF.

J is TRBJ1-5 and V is TRBV28; 8 bases fit TRBD1. The CDR3 is 15 amino acids. J gave up 1 base and V 6 bases, and 5 bases lay outside the gene matches. Germline V gene sequence: CDR1 MDHEN, CDR2 SYDVKM. The CDR3 region has the DNA TGTGCCAGCAGACGGACAGGGCCGAGCAATCAGCCCCAGCATTTT. Amino acid sequence: CASRRTGPSNQPQHF.

The chain couples TRBV5-8 to TRBJ2-3, with no clear D. CDR1 is SGHTS, CDR2 YDEGEE, per germline. This CDR3 region has 14 residues. Trimming removed 6 bases from V and 3 bases from J, with 14 bases in between. The CDR3 loop is CASTFPSGTDTQYF. The CDR3 bases are TGTGCCAGCACCTTTCCATCAGGAACAGATACGCAGTATTTT.